This TCR beta chain was captured in a study of shared clonotypes between healthy human individuals. For the study at large: Ranging from 18 to 49 in age, donors were a couple of women and three men. Study-wide findings and caveats: When naive CD4 clonotypes were compared across several donors, approximately 5% were shared.

The CDR3 is 14 residues long. V dropped 3 bases and J dropped 6; count of bases not matched to a gene: 2. Germline-derived CDR1 and CDR2 are SEHNR and FQNEAQ (reference sequence). DNA at about 190 ng, tens of thousands of T cell genomes, went into sorted-subset replicate PCRs. In the study's own analysis: Junction-only sequences produced by ImmunoSEQ had no quality scores, so filtering differed. Sequencing used immunoSEQ multiplex PCR; TCRdb keeps in-frame clones, though not all of them. V and J calls and clone size follow that table, whereas D and trimming were derived from the DNA. This sample carries millions of clones, about 92% of them seen once, and the ten largest clones take over 0.12%. About this clone: What it recognizes is unknown.

The TCR sequence derives from a young man in good health. The material sequenced was naive CD4+ T cells sorted from blood. The sample's subset: CD45RA+ positively selected. V and J are TRBV7-9 and TRBJ2-7; TRBD2 agrees at 13 bases. For the CDR3, the DNA is TGTGCCAGCAGCTTCGGACTAGCGGGAGTCGAGCAGTACTTC. It codes for CASSFGLAGVEQYF.